The source of this TCR beta chain is a study of T cell responses to AZD1222 COVID-19 vaccine. Study-wide findings and caveats: Females outnumbered males among donors, who were mostly white British; clonal diversity was possibly underestimated. Mapped onto spike, vaccine-associated CD4 TCRs spanned it and were dominant at 160-218 and 743-854.

Sequencing used immunoSEQ multiplex PCR; TCRdb keeps in-frame clones, though not all of them. The sample has some 150,000 clones, approximately 95% seen once. In regard to this clone: Its antigen is not identified.

Germline V gene lookup returns CDR1 LNHDA and CDR2 SQIVND (reference sequence). V was shortened by 6 bases and J by 4 bases, with 15 bases between the two germline ends. The CDR3 is 14 amino acids. The receptor was isolated from an adult in good health. The chain joins TRBV19 to TRBJ1-1; a possible D gene is TRBD1 (6 bases). This material consisted of peripheral blood, taken on day 0 of MenACWY control vaccination. CDR3 sequence (DNA): TGTGCCAGTAGGGGGGCTAGCCAGTTCACTGAAGCTTTCTTT. It codes for CASRGASQFTEAFF. The entire variable domain, with the rest obtained from reference TRBV19 and TRBJ1-1, is as follows: DGGITQSPKYLFRKEGQNVTLSCEQNLNHDAMYWYRQDPGQGLRLIYYSQIVNDFQKGDIAEGYSVSREKKESFPLTVTSAQKNPTAFYLCASRGASQFTEAFFGQGTRLTVV.